Described below is a single T cell receptor (beta chain) sequence and its context. Its specificity is not known. The CDR3 contains 13 residues. The germline V and J ends were trimmed by 2 bases and 4 bases, with 8 bases remaining between them. The germline gives CDR1 SGHTA, CDR2 FQGTGA. This specimen belongs to a study of radiotherapy plus CTLA-4 blockade in lung cancer. Findings of the study overall: The best prediction of response reportedly came from early blood T cell clone dynamics, with interferon-beta.

Sequenced by immunoSEQ multiplex PCR; TCRdb stores in-frame clones only, minus some. The sample carries about 88,000 clones, roughly 78% recorded once. The rearrangement uses TRBV7-3 and TRBJ2-5; either TRBD1 or TRBD2 may supply D (5 bases each). The sequencing used peripheral blood, collected from a patient treated with radiotherapy plus ipilimumab. The sequence came from a human donor with non-small cell lung cancer that progressed on radiotherapy plus ipilimumab. The CDR3 DNA sequence: TGTGCCAGCAGCTTAGGGACCCGAGAGACCCAGTACTTC. As protein: CASSLGTRETQYF.